In this sample, the clone carrying this TCR beta chain turned up a few times. Its cognate antigen is unknown. This entry is derived from a study of radiation and T cells in renal cell carcinoma. Generated by immunoSEQ multiplex PCR, the TCRdb table keeps only in-frame clones and is missing some. The repertoire holds roughly 49,000 clones, with 80% as singletons. Study-level results: No pretreatment tumor biopsies were available for baseline clonotypes. From baseline, blood top tumor clonotypes peaked at 2 weeks post-radiation.

The CDR3 is made up of 14 amino acids. CDR1 is SGHDN, CDR2 FVKESK, per germline. Trimming removed 4 bases from V and 3 bases from J, with 12 bases in between. Time point indicated: blood 2 weeks post-SBRT. Treatment denoted: 15 Gy SBRT to primary tumor, nephrectomy 4 weeks later. Radiation-treated patients gave blood at baseline, week 2 and week 4. This renal cell carcinoma was of the clear cell type. The source was blood, collected from a patient whose treatment included radiotherapy and nephrectomy. The sequence derives from a woman between 70 and 85 years old with renal cell carcinoma. V and J are TRBV14 and TRBJ1-1; possibly TRBD1 for D (5 bases). Written as DNA, the CDR3 is TGTGCCAGCAGCCCGACCGGGGCCCACACTGAAGCTTTCTTT. It is translated as CASSPTGAHTEAFF.